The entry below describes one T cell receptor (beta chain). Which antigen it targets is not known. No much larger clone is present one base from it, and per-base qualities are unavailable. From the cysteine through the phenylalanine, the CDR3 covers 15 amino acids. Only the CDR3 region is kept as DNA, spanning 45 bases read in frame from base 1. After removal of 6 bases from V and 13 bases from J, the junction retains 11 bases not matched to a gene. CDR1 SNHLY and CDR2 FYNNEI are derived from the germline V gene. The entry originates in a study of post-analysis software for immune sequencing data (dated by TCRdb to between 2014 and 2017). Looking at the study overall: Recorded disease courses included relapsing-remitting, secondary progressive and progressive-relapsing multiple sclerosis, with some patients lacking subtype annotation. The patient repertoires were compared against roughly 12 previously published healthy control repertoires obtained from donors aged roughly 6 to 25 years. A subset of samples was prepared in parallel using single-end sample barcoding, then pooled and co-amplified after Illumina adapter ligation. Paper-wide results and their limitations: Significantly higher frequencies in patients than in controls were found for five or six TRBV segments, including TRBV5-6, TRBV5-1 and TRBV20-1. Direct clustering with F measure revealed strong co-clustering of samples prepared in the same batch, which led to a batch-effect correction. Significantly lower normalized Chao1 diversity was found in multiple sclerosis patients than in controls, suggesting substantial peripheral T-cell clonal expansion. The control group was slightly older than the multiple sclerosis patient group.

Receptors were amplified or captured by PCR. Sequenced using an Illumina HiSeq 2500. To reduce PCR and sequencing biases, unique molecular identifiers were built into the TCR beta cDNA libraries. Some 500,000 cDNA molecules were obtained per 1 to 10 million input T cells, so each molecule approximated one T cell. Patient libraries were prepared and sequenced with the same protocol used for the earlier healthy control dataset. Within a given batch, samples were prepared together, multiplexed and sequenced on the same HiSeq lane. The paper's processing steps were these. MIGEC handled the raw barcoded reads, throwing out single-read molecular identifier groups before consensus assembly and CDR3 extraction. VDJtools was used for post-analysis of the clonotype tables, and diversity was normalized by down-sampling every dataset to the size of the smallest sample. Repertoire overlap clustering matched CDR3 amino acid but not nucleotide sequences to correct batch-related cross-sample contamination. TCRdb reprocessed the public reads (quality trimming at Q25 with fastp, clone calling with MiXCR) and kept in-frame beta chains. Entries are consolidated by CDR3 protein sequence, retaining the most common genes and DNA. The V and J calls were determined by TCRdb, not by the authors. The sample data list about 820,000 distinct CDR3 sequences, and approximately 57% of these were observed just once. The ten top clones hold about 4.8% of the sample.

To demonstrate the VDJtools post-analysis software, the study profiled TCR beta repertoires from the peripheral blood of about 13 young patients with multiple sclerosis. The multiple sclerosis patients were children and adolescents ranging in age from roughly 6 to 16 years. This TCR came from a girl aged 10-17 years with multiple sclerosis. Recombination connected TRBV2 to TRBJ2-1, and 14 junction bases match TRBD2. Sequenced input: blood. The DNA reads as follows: TGTGCCAGCAGCCTTGGGACTAGCGGGGGCCTTGACCAGTTCTTC. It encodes CASSLGTSGGLDQFF.